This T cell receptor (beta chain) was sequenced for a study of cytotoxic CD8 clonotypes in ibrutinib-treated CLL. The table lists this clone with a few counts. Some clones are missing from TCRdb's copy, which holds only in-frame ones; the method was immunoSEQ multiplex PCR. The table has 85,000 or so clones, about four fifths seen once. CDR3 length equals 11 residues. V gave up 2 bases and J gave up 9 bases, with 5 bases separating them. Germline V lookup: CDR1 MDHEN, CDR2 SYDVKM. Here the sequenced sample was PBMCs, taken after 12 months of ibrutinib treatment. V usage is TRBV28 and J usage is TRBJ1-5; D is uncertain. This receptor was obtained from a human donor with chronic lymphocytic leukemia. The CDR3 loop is CASSLGWPQHF. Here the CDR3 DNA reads TGTGCCAGCAGTTTAGGGTGGCCCCAGCATTTT.